This record concerns one T cell receptor (beta chain) sequence. Losses at the gene ends were 4 bases for V and 3 bases for J; bases not matched to a gene: 7. Germline V gene lookup returns CDR1 MGHRA and CDR2 YSYEKL. CDR3 length equals 16 residues. This sample is drawn from a study of T cell repertoires in ileal Crohn's disease. Study at large: Biopsies of inflamed ileum from the surgical specimen form M0 samples.

TCRdb's table, derived via immunoSEQ multiplex PCR, lists solely in-frame clones and lacks some. Of around 15,000 clones in the sample, 65% to 80% were seen once. Stated time point: inflamed ileum from the surgical specimen. Eligibility required adulthood, ileal or ileocolonic Crohn's disease and indicated ileocolonic resection. Sequencing used ileal tissue. The sequence was collected from an adult with Crohn's disease. The chain uses TRBV4-1 and TRBJ1-3; 9 bases map to TRBD1. The CDR3 DNA follows: TGCGCCAGCAGCCGGGACAGGGCCTCCCTTGGAAACACCATATATTTT. Protein: CASSRDRASLGNTIYF.